This T cell receptor beta chain emerged from a study of beta chain features in type 1 diabetes. The overall study: Summed over all samples, the examined sorted cells came to 95 million to 120 million.

General study findings and limits: HLA effects on TCRB rearrangement stayed unresolved here.

The V end lost 4 bases, the J end lost 4 bases, and 5 bases lay between the germline ends. Germline V CDR1 and CDR2: SNHLY, FYNNEI. The CDR3 runs to 12 residues. Reverse transcribing all isolated RNA meant expressed TCRB transcripts were sequenced. The average read count of naive, central memory and regulatory T cell samples was some 3.5 million. Repertoires were generated with immunoSEQ multiplex PCR, while TCRdb's copy carries only in-frame clones and drops some. The table shows some 900,000 clones, with 17% occurring only once. Each of the sorted populations had a purity greater than 95%. Worth noting for this clone: Its antigen is undetermined. The same CDR3 can be traced to other DNA sequences in this sample.

The source is a woman between 18 and 29 years old in good health. V gene TRBV2 combines with J gene TRBJ1-5; D not resolved. Sequencing was done on a sample of naive CD4+ T cells from blood. This CDR3 is CASSAPNQPQHF. CDR3 bases: TGTGCCAGCAGTGCGCCAAATCAGCCCCAGCATTTT.